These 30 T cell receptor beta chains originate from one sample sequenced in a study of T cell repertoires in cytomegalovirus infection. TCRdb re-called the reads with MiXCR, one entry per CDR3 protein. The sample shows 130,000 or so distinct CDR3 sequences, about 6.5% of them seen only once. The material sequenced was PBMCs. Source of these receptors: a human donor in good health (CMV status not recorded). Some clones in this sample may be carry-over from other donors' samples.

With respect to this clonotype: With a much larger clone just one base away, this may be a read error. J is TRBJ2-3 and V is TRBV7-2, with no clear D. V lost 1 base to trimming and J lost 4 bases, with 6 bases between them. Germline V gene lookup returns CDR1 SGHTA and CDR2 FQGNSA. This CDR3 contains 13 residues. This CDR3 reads CASSLGYSDTQYF. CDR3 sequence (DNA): TGTGCCAGCAGCTTAGGATACTCAGATACGCAGTATTTT.

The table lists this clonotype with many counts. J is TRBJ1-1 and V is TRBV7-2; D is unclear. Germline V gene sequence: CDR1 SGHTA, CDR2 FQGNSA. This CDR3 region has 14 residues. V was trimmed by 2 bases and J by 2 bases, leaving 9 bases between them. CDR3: CASSLFPENTEAFF. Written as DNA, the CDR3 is TGTGCCAGCAGCTTATTCCCGGAAAACACTGAAGCTTTCTTT.

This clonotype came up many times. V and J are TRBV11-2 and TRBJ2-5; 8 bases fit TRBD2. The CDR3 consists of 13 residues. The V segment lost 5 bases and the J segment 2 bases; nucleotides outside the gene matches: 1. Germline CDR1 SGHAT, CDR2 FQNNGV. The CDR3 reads CASSRGGQETQYF. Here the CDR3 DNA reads TGTGCCAGCAGCCGCGGGGGGCAAGAGACCCAGTACTTC.

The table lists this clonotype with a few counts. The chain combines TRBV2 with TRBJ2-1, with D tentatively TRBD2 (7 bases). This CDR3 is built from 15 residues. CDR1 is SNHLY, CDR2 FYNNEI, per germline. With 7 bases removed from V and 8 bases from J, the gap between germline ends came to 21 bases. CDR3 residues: CASMGGGGRYDEQFF. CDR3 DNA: TGTGCCAGCATGGGGGGGGGGGGGCGGTACGATGAGCAGTTCTTC.

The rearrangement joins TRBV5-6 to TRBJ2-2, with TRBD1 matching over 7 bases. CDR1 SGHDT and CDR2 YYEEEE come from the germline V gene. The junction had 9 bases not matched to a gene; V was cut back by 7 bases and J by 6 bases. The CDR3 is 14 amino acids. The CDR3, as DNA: TGTGCCAGCGGGCGGACAGGCGAGGCCGGGGAGCTGTTTTTT. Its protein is CASGRTGEAGELFF.

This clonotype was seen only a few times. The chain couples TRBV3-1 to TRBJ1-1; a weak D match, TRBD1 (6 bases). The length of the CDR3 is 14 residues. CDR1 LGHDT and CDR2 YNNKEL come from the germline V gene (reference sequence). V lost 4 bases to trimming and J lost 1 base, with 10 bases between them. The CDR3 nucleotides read TGTGCCAGCAGCCTGAAGACAGGGAACACTGAAGCTTTCTTT. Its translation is CASSLKTGNTEAFF.

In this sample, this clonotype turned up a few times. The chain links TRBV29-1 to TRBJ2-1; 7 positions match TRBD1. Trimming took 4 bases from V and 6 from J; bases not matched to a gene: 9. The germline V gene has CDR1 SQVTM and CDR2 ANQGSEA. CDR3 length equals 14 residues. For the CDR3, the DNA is TGCAGCGTTGTCCGCGGACAGGTGATCAATGAGCAGTTCTTC. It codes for CSVVRGQVINEQFF.

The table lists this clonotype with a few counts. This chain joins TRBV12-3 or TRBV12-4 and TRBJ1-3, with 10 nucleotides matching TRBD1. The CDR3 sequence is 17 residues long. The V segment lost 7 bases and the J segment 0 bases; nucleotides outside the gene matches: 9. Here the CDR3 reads CASTTGTGARSGNTIYF. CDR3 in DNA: TGTGCCAGCACTACCGGGACAGGGGCCCGCTCTGGAAACACCATATATTTT.

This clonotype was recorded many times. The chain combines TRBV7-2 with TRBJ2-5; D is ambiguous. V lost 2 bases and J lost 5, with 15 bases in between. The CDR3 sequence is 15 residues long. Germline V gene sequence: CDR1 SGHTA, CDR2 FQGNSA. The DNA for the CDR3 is TGTGCCAGCAGCTTATCCCCCGCCGCCAAGGAGACCCAGTACTTC. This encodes CASSLSPAAKETQYF.

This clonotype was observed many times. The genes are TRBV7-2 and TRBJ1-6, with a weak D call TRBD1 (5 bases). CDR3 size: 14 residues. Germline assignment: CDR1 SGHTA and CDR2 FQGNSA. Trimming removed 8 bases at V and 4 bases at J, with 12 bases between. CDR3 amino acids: CASRRTLYNSPLHF. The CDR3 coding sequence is TGTGCCAGCCGTCGGACACTGTATAATTCACCCCTCCACTTT.

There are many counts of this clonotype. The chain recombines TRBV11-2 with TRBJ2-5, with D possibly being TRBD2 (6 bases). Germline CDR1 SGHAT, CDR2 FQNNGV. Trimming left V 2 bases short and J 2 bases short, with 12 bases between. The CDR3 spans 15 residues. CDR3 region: CASSLFGGRQETQYF. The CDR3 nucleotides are TGTGCCAGCAGCTTATTTGGGGGGAGACAAGAGACCCAGTACTTC. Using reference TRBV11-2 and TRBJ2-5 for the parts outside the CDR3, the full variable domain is EAGVAQSPRYKIIEKRQSVAFWCNPISGHATLYWYQQILGQGPKLLIQFQNNGVVDDSQLPKDRFSAERLKGVDSTLKIQPAKLEDSAVYLCASSLFGGRQETQYFGPGTRLLVL.

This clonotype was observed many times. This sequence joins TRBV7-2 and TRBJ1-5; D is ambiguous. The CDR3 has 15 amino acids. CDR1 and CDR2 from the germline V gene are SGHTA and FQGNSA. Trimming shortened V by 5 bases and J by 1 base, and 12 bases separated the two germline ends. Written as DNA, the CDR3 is TGTGCCAGCAGCCTTATGGGCGGGAGCAATCAGCCCCAGCATTTT. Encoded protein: CASSLMGGSNQPQHF.

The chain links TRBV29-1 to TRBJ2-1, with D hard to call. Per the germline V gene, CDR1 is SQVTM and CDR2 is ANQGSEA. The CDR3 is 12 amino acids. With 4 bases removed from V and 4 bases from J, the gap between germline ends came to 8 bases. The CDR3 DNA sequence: TGCAGCGTTGCGTTGCAATACAATGAGCAGTTCTTC. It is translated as CSVALQYNEQFF.

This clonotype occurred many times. This CDR3 is CASSLAGANTEAFF. The DNA for the CDR3 is TGTGCCAGCAGCTTGGCAGGGGCGAACACTGAAGCTTTCTTT. The rearrangement uses TRBV7-2 and TRBJ1-1; possible D gene TRBD1, 6 bases. CDR1 is SGHTA and CDR2 is FQGNSA in the germline V gene. The V gene lost 3 bases and the J gene lost 1 base, with 9 bases spanning the gap. The CDR3 consists of 14 residues.

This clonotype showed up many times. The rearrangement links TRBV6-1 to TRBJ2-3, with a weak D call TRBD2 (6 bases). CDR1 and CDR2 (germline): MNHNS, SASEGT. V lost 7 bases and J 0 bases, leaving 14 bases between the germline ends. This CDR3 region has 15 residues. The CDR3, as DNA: TGTGCCAGCATGCCTAGCGTCGCCAGCACAGATACGCAGTATTTT. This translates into CASMPSVASTDTQYF.

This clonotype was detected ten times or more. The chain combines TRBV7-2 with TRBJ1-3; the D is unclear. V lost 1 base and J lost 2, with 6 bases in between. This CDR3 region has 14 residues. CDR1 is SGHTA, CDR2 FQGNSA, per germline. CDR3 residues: CASSLDRTGNTIYF. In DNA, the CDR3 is TGTGCCAGCAGCTTAGACAGAACTGGAAACACCATATATTTT.

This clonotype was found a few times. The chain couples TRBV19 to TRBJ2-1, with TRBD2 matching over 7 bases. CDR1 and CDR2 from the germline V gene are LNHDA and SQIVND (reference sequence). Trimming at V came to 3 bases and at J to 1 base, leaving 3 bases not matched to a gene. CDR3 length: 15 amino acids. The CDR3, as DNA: TGTGCCAGTAGTATTATGGGGGGGTCCTACAATGAGCAGTTCTTC. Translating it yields CASSIMGGSYNEQFF.

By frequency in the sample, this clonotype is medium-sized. Here the CDR3 reads CASSFSGGQGRNEQFF. CDR3 nucleotide sequence: TGTGCCAGCAGCTTTTCAGGGGGACAGGGGCGCAATGAGCAGTTCTTC. This sequence joins TRBV7-2 and TRBJ2-1, with TRBD1 identical over 10 bases. The V segment lost 3 bases and the J segment 6 bases; nucleotides outside the gene matches: 8. CDR3 length: 16 residues. Germline assignment: CDR1 SGHTA and CDR2 FQGNSA.

CDR3 region: CASRTGANYGYTF. The CDR3 nucleotides read TGTGCCAGCAGGACAGGAGCTAACTATGGCTACACCTTC. V usage is TRBV6-2 or TRBV6-3 and J usage is TRBJ1-2; TRBD1 might be the D (6 bases). CDR3 size: 13 residues. V was clipped by 6 bases and J by 0 bases, with 8 bases between them. The germline CDR1 and CDR2 sequences are MNHEY and SVGEGT.

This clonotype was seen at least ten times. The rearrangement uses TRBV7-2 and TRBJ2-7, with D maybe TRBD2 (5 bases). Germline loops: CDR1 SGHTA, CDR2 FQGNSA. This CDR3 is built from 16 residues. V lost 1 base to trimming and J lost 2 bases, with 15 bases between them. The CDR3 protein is CASSLVPRARPYEQYF. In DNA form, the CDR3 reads TGTGCCAGCAGCTTAGTTCCGAGGGCGCGACCCTACGAGCAGTACTTC.

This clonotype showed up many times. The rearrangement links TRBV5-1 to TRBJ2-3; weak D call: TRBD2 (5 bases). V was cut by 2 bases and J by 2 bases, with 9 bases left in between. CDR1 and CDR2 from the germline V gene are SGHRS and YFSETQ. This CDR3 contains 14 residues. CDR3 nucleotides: TGCGCCAGCAGCTTTGACGGGGACACAGATACGCAGTATTTT. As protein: CASSFDGDTDTQYF.

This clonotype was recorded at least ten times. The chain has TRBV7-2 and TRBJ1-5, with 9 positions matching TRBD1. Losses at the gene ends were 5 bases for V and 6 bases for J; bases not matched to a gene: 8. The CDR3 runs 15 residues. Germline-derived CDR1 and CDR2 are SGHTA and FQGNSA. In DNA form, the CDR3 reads TGTGCCAGCAGCAGGTCCGGGACAGGGAGTCAGCCCCAGCATTTT. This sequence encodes CASSRSGTGSQPQHF.

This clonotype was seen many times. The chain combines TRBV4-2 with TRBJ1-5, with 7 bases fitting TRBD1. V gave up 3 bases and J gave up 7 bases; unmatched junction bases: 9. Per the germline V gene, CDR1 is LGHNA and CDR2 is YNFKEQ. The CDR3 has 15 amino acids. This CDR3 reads CASSQSQGGRQPQHF. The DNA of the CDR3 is TGTGCCAGCAGCCAGTCGCAGGGGGGTCGGCAGCCCCAGCATTTT.

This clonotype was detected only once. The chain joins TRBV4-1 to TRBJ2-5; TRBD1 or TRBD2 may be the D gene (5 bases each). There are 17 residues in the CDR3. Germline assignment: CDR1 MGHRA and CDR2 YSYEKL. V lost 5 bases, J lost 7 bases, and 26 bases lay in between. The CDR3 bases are TGCGCCAGCAGCTCACTTCTTGTACGGGACGGCCGGGGGACCCAGTACTTC. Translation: CASSSLLVRDGRGTQYF.

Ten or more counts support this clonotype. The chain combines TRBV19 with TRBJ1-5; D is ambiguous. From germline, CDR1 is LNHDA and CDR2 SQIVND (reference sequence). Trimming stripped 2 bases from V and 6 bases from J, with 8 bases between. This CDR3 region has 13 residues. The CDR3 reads CASSIRYPQPQHF. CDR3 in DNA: TGTGCCAGTAGTATAAGGTATCCTCAGCCCCAGCATTTT. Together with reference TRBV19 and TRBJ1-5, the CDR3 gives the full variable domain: DGGITQSPKYLFRKEGQNVTLSCEQNLNHDAMYWYRQDPGQGLRLIYYSQIVNDFQKGDIAEGYSVSREKKESFPLTVTSAQKNPTAFYLCASSIRYPQPQHFGDGTRLSIL.

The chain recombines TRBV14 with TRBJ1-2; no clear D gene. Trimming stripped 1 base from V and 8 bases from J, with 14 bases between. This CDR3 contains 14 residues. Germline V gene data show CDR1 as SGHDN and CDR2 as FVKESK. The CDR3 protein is CASSQGNRVGGYTF. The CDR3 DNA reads TGTGCCAGCAGCCAAGGCAACCGGGTCGGGGGCTACACCTTC.

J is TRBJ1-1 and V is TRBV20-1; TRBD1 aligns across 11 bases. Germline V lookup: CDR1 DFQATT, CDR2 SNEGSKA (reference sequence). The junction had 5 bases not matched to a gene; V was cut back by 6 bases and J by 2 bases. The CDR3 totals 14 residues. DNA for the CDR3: TGCAGTGCGAGGGGACAGGGGGTCAACACTGAAGCTTTCTTT. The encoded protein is CSARGQGVNTEAFF.

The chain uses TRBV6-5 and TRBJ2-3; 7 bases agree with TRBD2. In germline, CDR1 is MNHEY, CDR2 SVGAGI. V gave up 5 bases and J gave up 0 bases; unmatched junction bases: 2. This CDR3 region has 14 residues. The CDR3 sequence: CASSKRGSTDTQYF. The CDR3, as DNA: TGTGCCAGCAGTAAGCGGGGTAGCACAGATACGCAGTATTTT.

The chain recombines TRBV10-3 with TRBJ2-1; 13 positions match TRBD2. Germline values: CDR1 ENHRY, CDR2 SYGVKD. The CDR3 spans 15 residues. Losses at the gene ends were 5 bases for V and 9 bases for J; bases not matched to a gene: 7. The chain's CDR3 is CAISHGLAGEGEQFF. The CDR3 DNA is TGTGCCATCAGTCATGGACTAGCGGGGGAGGGTGAGCAGTTCTTC.

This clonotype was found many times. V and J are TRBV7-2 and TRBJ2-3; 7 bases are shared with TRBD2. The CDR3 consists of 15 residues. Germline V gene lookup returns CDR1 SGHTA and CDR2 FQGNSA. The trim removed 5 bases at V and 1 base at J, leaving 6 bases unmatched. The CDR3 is CASSRDGRGTDTQYF. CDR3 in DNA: TGTGCCAGCAGCCGAGATGGGAGGGGCACAGATACGCAGTATTTT.